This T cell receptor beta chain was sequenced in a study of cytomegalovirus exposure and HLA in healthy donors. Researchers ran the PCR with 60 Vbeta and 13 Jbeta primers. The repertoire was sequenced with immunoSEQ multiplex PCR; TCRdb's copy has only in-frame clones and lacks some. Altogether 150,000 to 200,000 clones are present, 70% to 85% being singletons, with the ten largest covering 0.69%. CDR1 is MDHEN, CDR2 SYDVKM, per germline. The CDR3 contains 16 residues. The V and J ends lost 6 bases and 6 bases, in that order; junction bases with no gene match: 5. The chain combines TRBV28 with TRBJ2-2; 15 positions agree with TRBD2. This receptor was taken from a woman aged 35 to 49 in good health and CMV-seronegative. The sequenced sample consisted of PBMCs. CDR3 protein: CASSSGLAGGAGELFF. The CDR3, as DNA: TGTGCCAGCAGCTCCGGACTAGCGGGAGGGGCCGGGGAGCTGTTTTTT.